These 23 T cell receptor beta chains share one sample of origin, sequenced in a study of cytomegalovirus exposure and HLA in healthy donors. Data came from immunoSEQ multiplex PCR; TCRdb stores just in-frame clones and leaves some out. There are roughly 60,000 clones in the sample; just under 95% occur only once, and about 2.2% lies in the top ten. Sequenced material: PBMCs. These receptors all stem from a man aged 18-30 years in good health and CMV-seronegative.

The chain couples TRBV28 to TRBJ2-1, with 7 bases fitting TRBD1. Germline trimming cut 5 bases from V and 9 bases from J; bases unmatched to any gene: 1. The CDR3 runs 11 residues. CDR1 is MDHEN and CDR2 is SYDVKM in the germline V gene. The DNA for the CDR3 is TGTGCCAGCAGTCCAGGGGGTGAGCAGTTCTTC. This sequence encodes CASSPGGEQFF. Variable domain in full (rest from reference TRBV28 and TRBJ2-1): DVKVTQSSRYLVKRTGEKVFLECVQDMDHENMFWYRQDPGLGLRLIYFSYDVKMKEKGDIPEGYSVSREKKERFSLILESASTNQTSMYLCASSPGGEQFFGPGTRLTVL.

The J gene is TRBJ1-3, the V gene TRBV11-3; 7 bases match TRBD1. The CDR3 contains 15 residues. Unmatched junction bases numbered 3, after V lost 2 bases and J lost 2 bases. Germline V gene data show CDR1 as SGHNT and CDR2 as YENEEA. CDR3 nucleotides: TGTGCCAGCAGCTTAAGGACAGGACCTGGAAACACCATATATTTT. This codes for CASSLRTGPGNTIYF.

The chain combines TRBV6-5 with TRBJ2-4, with no clear D. CDR1 and CDR2 (germline): MNHEY, SVGAGI. The CDR3 has 11 residues. With 9 bases removed from V and 9 bases from J, the gap between germline ends came to 12 bases. CDR3 bases: TGTGCCAGTCAACTTTTTGGCATTCAGTACTTC. This sequence encodes CASQLFGIQYF.

Only one count was recorded for this clone. The gene calls are TRBV7-2 and TRBJ1-1, with D perhaps TRBD1 (6 bases). The ends were cut back, 7 bases at V and 2 bases at J, with 17 bases in the middle. The CDR3 spans 15 residues. CDR1 and CDR2 (germline): SGHTA, FQGNSA. In nucleotides, the CDR3 is TGTGCCAGCACCGCGTCGGGACAAATTAACACTGAAGCTTTCTTT. Translated: CASTASGQINTEAFF.

The genes are TRBV11-3 and TRBJ2-7, with 12 bases lining up with TRBD2. The CDR3 extends over 15 amino acids. Per the germline V gene, CDR1 is SGHNT and CDR2 is YENEEA. V shed 4 bases and J 5 bases; nucleotides not matched to a gene: 6. CDR3 coding DNA: TGTGCCAGCAGCTACTGGACTAGCGGGAAGGACGAGCAGTACTTC. Amino acids: CASSYWTSGKDEQYF.

V usage is TRBV2 and J usage is TRBJ1-4, with 10 nucleotides matching TRBD1. V was pared by 2 bases and J by 10 bases, with 10 bases of the junction left unmatched. The CDR3 consists of 16 residues. The V gene's germline CDR1 is SNHLY and CDR2 FYNNEI. CDR3 nucleotides: TGTGCCAGCAGTGAACTCGAAGGGACAGGGGAAGGAAAACTGTTTTTT. This gives the protein CASSELEGTGEGKLFF.

The J gene is TRBJ2-1, the V gene TRBV2; D uncertain. The CDR3 sequence is 14 residues long. Between the trimmed V and J ends, which lost 2 bases and 0 bases, there was a span of 5 bases. CDR1 is SNHLY and CDR2 is FYNNEI in the germline V gene. The chain's CDR3 is CASSENRSYNEQFF. The CDR3 nucleotides read TGTGCCAGCAGTGAAAATCGCTCCTACAATGAGCAGTTCTTC.

This clone was seen just once. V gene TRBV5-1 combines with J gene TRBJ2-1; 9 bases agree with TRBD1. Germline CDR1 SGHRS, CDR2 YFSETQ. The CDR3 has 15 amino acids. With 4 bases clipped from V and 2 bases from J, the junction kept 4 bases outside the gene matches. The CDR3 sequence: CASSPGQGAYNEQFF. CDR3 DNA sequence: TGCGCCAGCAGCCCGGGACAGGGTGCCTACAATGAGCAGTTCTTC.

The chain is built from TRBV10-3 and TRBJ1-2; 7 nucleotides line up with TRBD1. Germline trimming cut 0 bases from V and 3 bases from J; bases unmatched to any gene: 7. Per germline, CDR1 ENHRY and CDR2 SYGVKD. The CDR3 consists of 16 residues. CDR3 DNA sequence: TGTGCCATCAGTGAGTCGATTCTTACAGGGGACTATGGCTACACCTTC. It translates to CAISESILTGDYGYTF.

The J gene is TRBJ2-3, the V gene TRBV11-2; TRBD2 matches at 12 bases. With V trimmed by 2 bases and J by 6 bases, 3 bases remained unmatched. This CDR3 spans 15 amino acids. Germline CDR1 reads SGHAT; CDR2 reads FQNNGV. CDR3 sequence reads: CASSLLAGGPDTQYF. CDR3 DNA: TGTGCCAGCAGCTTACTAGCGGGAGGGCCGGATACGCAGTATTTT.

The chain recombines TRBV5-6 with TRBJ1-1; TRBD1 matches 7 bases. V lost 2 bases and J lost 0; bases outside the gene matches: 4. The CDR3 extends over 15 amino acids. CDR1 is SGHDT and CDR2 is YYEEEE in the germline V gene. The CDR3 is CASSFWDRMNTEAFF. The DNA for the CDR3 is TGTGCCAGCAGCTTCTGGGACAGAATGAACACTGAAGCTTTCTTT.

This clone is a singleton in its sample. V is TRBV28 and J is TRBJ1-5; 9 bases agree with TRBD1. Germline trimming cut 5 bases from V and 3 bases from J; bases unmatched to any gene: 5. The CDR3 is 15 amino acids. Per the germline V gene, CDR1 is MDHEN and CDR2 is SYDVKM. CDR3 protein: CASSQDRGNNQPQHF. CDR3 bases: TGTGCCAGCAGTCAGGACAGGGGAAACAATCAGCCCCAGCATTTT.

J is TRBJ2-1 and V is TRBV2; the match to TRBD2 covers 12 bases. This CDR3 contains 15 residues. V was pared by 1 base and J by 9 bases, with 4 bases of the junction left unmatched. Per germline, CDR1 SNHLY and CDR2 FYNNEI. Here the CDR3 reads CASSEGLAGVVEQFF. CDR3 bases: TGTGCCAGCAGTGAAGGACTAGCGGGAGTGGTTGAGCAGTTCTTC.

The rearrangement links TRBV25-1 to TRBJ1-1; the D gene is possibly TRBD1 (5 bases). This CDR3 spans 16 amino acids. Germline CDR1 is MGHDK and CDR2 is SYGVNS. Trimming took 0 bases from V and 1 from J, leaving 12 bases between them. CDR3 residues: CASSEYPGFPNTEAFF. The CDR3 DNA is TGTGCCAGCAGTGAATACCCAGGGTTCCCGAACACTGAAGCTTTCTTT.

This chain uses TRBV15 with TRBJ1-4, with D maybe TRBD1 (6 bases). The germline gives CDR1 LNHNV, CDR2 YYDKDF (reference sequence). The CDR3 length is 15 residues. V lost 0 bases and J lost 4, with 9 bases in between. The CDR3 is CATSRDKGVNEKLFF. CDR3 DNA sequence: TGTGCCACCAGCAGAGATAAGGGGGTTAATGAAAAACTGTTTTTT.

The rearrangement uses TRBV9 and TRBJ2-5; 8 bases agree with TRBD2. Near its end, the DNA agrees better with TRBJ2-7, so the J call may be wrong. Germline CDR1 SGDLS, CDR2 YYNGEE. The CDR3 consists of 14 residues. The DNA of the CDR3 is TGTGCCAGCAGCGTAGAACTAGCGGCCTACGAGCAGTACTTC. Residues: CASSVELAAYEQYF.

This chain joins TRBV10-1 and TRBJ2-1; 7 bases fit TRBD2. This CDR3 contains 13 residues. CDR1 and CDR2 from the germline V gene are WNHNN and SYGVQD (reference sequence). Trimming at V came to 8 bases and at J to 8 bases, leaving 9 bases not matched to a gene. CDR3 residues: CASGGEEWDEQFF. In DNA, the CDR3 is TGCGCCAGCGGGGGGGAAGAATGGGATGAGCAGTTCTTC.

The chain employs TRBV5-4 and TRBJ1-1, with a possible D match to TRBD1 (6 bases). The CDR3 contains 14 residues. Deletions cut 2 bases from V and 5 bases from J, with 13 bases between. Germline lookup yields CDR1 SGHNT and CDR2 YYREEE (reference sequence). The CDR3 sequence is CASSFGGRVTEAFF. In nucleotides, the CDR3 is TGTGCCAGCAGCTTCGGGGGGCGGGTGACTGAAGCTTTCTTT. Combining the CDR3 with reference TRBV5-4 and TRBJ1-1 gives the whole variable domain ETGVTQSPTHLIKTRGQQVTLRCSSQSGHNTVSWYQQALGQGPQFIFQYYREEENGRGNFPPRFSGLQFPNYSSELNVNALELDDSALYLCASSFGGRVTEAFFGQGTRLTVV.

The gene calls are TRBV5-1 and TRBJ2-1, with 9 bases fitting TRBD2. In germline, CDR1 is SGHRS, CDR2 YFSETQ. Trimming took 3 bases from V and 8 from J; bases not matched to a gene: 12. This CDR3 region has 16 residues. The CDR3 here is CASSSGGSGRVHEQFF. The CDR3 DNA reads as TGCGCCAGCAGCTCCGGGGGTAGCGGGAGAGTACATGAGCAGTTCTTC.

The chain joins TRBV10-1 to TRBJ1-1; D unresolved. Germline lookup yields CDR1 WNHNN and CDR2 SYGVQD (reference sequence). CDR3 size: 12 residues. The germline V and J ends were trimmed by 8 bases and 1 base, with 8 bases remaining between them. CDR3 region: CASGDWNTEAFF. The DNA of the CDR3 is TGCGCCAGCGGAGATTGGAACACTGAAGCTTTCTTT.

The chain carries TRBV5-1 and TRBJ2-1; 9 bases agree with TRBD1. The CDR3 consists of 17 residues. Unmatched junction bases numbered 7, after V lost 1 base and J lost 2 bases. Looked up from germline, CDR1 is SGHRS and CDR2 is YFSETQ. CDR3 residues: CASSLSGTGFTYNEQFF. As DNA, the CDR3 is TGCGCCAGCAGCTTGAGTGGGACAGGGTTCACCTACAATGAGCAGTTCTTC.

This clone was detected only a few times. This chain uses TRBV29-1 with TRBJ2-7; 10 bases agree with TRBD2. The CDR3 length is 13 residues. V lost 7 bases, J lost 6 bases, and 9 bases stayed unmatched. Germline loops: CDR1 SQVTM, CDR2 ANQGSEA. Here the CDR3 DNA reads TGCAGCGACCCGGGACTAGCGCGGGCCGAGCAGTACTTC. It is translated as CSDPGLARAEQYF.

CDR3: CASRETSGRNEQFF. The CDR3 coding sequence is TGTGCCAGCAGGGAAACTAGCGGGAGGAATGAGCAGTTCTTC. This chain uses TRBV25-1 with TRBJ2-1, with 12 bases identical to TRBD2. Trimming removed 6 bases from V and 7 bases from J; junction bases left unmatched: 4. CDR3 length equals 14 residues. Looked up from germline, CDR1 is MGHDK and CDR2 is SYGVNS.